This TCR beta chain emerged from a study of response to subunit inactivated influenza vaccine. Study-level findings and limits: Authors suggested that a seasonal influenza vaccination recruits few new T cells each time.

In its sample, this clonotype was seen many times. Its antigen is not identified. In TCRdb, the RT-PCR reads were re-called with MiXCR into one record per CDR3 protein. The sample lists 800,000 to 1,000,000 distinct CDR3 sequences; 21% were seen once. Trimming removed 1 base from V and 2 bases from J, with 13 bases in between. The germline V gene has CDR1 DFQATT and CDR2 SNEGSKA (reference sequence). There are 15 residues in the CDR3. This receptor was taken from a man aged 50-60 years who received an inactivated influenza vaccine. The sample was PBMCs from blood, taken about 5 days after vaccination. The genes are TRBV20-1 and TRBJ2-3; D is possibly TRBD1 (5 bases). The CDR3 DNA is TGCAGTGCTAGAGGCAAGGGGTGGTACACAGATACGCAGTATTTT. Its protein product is CSARGKGWYTDTQYF.